These 24 T cell receptor beta chains came from one sample sequenced in a study of blood T cell repertoires in COVID-19 (dated by TCRdb to 2020 to 2021). The protocol used for the library was the immunoSEQ multiplex PCR assay. In TCRdb, the immuneACCESS table is reduced to in-frame sequences with V and J assigned. These tables do not hold every clone; where another copy was compared, an unresolved V gene accounts for under half, and the others remain unexplained. The sample table records under 400,000 clones; approximately 89% of these occur just once. 3% to 4.5% of the sample lies in the top ten. Sequenced sample: peripheral blood. The receptors were sampled from a woman aged 55-70 years with COVID-19, enrolled during active disease.

The chain joins TRBV6-6 to TRBJ2-7, with TRBD2 matching over 10 bases. CDR1 MNHNY and CDR2 SVGAGI come from the germline V gene (reference sequence). CDR3 length: 16 amino acids. V lost 2 bases and J lost 0; bases outside the gene matches: 4. CDR3 DNA sequence: TGTGCCAGCAGTTACGAAGCGGGGGGGAGCTCCTACGAGCAGTACTTC. This sequence encodes CASSYEAGGSSYEQYF.

The chain links TRBV5-6 to TRBJ1-1, with D uncertain. The CDR3 sequence is 15 residues long. Germline CDR1 and CDR2: SGHDT and YYEEEE. V was clipped by 2 bases and J by 4 bases, with 15 bases between them. CDR3 nucleotides: TGTGCCAGCAGCTTTAGGACCGGGATGGGCACTGAAGCTTTCTTT. It yields the protein CASSFRTGMGTEAFF.

The chain has TRBV5-4 and TRBJ2-5, with 7 bases lining up with TRBD2. The CDR3 runs to 15 residues. Germline trimming cut 0 bases from V and 4 bases from J; bases unmatched to any gene: 6. The germline CDR1 and CDR2 sequences are SGHNT and YYREEE (reference sequence). This CDR3 reads CASSLGAGRRETQYF. The CDR3 DNA is TGTGCCAGCAGCTTGGGAGCGGGGAGGCGAGAGACCCAGTACTTC.

The chain combines TRBV3-1 (or the pseudogene TRBV3-2) with TRBJ2-1, with D perhaps TRBD1 (5 bases). V gave up 1 base and J gave up 1 base, with 8 bases separating them. The CDR3 contains 15 residues. CDR1 is LGHDT, CDR2 YNNKEL, per germline (reference sequence). DNA of the CDR3: TGTGCCAGCAGCCAAGGTAGGGGTTCCTACAATGAGCAGTTCTTC. Protein sequence: CASSQGRGSYNEQFF.

J is TRBJ1-2 and V is TRBV3-1 (or the pseudogene TRBV3-2), with D hard to call. The CDR3 is 14 residues long. The V end lost 5 bases, the J end lost 3 bases, and 13 bases lay between the germline ends. CDR1 and CDR2 from the germline V gene are LGHDT and YNNKEL (reference sequence). The CDR3 sequence: CASSEAPRDYGYTF. The CDR3 coding sequence is TGTGCCAGCAGCGAGGCCCCCCGGGACTATGGCTACACCTTC.

The chain is built from TRBV5-1 and TRBJ1-1; 7 bases map to TRBD1. CDR1 SGHRS and CDR2 YFSETQ come from the germline V gene. The CDR3 consists of 13 residues. J lost 5 bases, V lost 4 bases, and 5 bases had no gene match. CDR3 in amino acids: CASSPTGVTEAFF. In nucleotides, the CDR3 is TGCGCCAGCAGCCCTACAGGGGTAACTGAAGCTTTCTTT. Filled out from reference TRBV5-1 and TRBJ1-1, the complete variable domain reads KAGVTQTPRYLIKTRGQQVTLSCSPISGHRSVSWYQQTPGQGLQFLFEYFSETQRNKGNFPGRFSGRQFSNSRSEMNVSTLELGDSALYLCASSPTGVTEAFFGQGTRLTVV.

The rearrangement uses TRBV10-3 and TRBJ1-1; D gene unclear. This CDR3 region has 14 residues. Trimming stripped 6 bases from V and 6 bases from J, with 17 bases between. In germline, CDR1 is ENHRY, CDR2 SYGVKD. CDR3 in DNA: TGTGCCATCAGGCCCGTGGCAGGTAGTCCTGAAGCTTTCTTT. It translates to CAIRPVAGSPEAFF.

A single count supports this clone. This sequence joins TRBV28 and TRBJ2-1; 10 bases are a match to TRBD1. Trimming took 6 bases from V and 2 from J; bases not matched to a gene: 10. The CDR3 length is 17 residues. CDR1 and CDR2 (germline): MDHEN, SYDVKM. DNA for the CDR3: TGTGCCAGCAGCCCAGGGACAGGGGAGGGCACCTACAATGAGCAGTTCTTC. Amino acids: CASSPGTGEGTYNEQFF.

The rearrangement joins TRBV11-2 to TRBJ2-7; 8 bases match TRBD1. CDR1 and CDR2 from the germline V gene are SGHAT and FQNNGV. V shed 3 bases, J shed 0 bases, and the junction held 4 bases outside the gene matches. This CDR3 comprises 15 residues. This CDR3 is CASSFPRGPSYEQYF. CDR3 coding DNA: TGTGCCAGCAGCTTCCCCAGGGGGCCCTCCTACGAGCAGTACTTC.

This sequence joins TRBV29-1 and TRBJ1-2; no firm D call. V was trimmed by 2 bases and J by 3 bases, leaving 13 bases between them. Looked up from germline, CDR1 is SQVTM and CDR2 is ANQGSEA. This CDR3 contains 14 residues. For the CDR3, the DNA is TGCAGCGTTGAACCCCGGGAATCTGACTATGGCTACACCTTC. This sequence encodes CSVEPRESDYGYTF.

The V and J genes are TRBV7-2 and TRBJ2-5, with D perhaps matching TRBD1 (6 bases). Germline V gene data show CDR1 as SGHTA and CDR2 as FQGNSA. This CDR3 contains 15 residues. V was pared by 1 base and J by 5 bases, with 14 bases between. CDR3 in DNA: TGTGCCAGCAGCTTAGAGCGATCAGGGGCCGAGACCCAGTACTTC. As protein: CASSLERSGAETQYF.

The chain couples TRBV7-2 to TRBJ1-4; TRBD1 matches at 8 bases. The CDR3 spans 15 residues. Unmatched junction bases numbered 5, after V lost 4 bases and J lost 4 bases. Looked up from germline, CDR1 is SGHTA and CDR2 is FQGNSA. CDR3 DNA sequence: TGTGCCAGCAGCTCGCAGGGGGCGAGTAATGAAAAACTGTTTTTT. Encoded protein: CASSSQGASNEKLFF.

The V gene is TRBV27, the J gene TRBJ1-5; tentatively, D is TRBD1 (6 bases). Between the trimmed V and J ends, which lost 4 bases and 0 bases, there was a span of 7 bases. The CDR3 consists of 14 residues. The V gene's germline CDR1 is MNHEY and CDR2 SMNVEV (reference sequence). The CDR3 sequence: CASSSGDSNQPQHF. The CDR3 DNA is TGTGCCAGCAGTTCAGGGGATAGCAATCAGCCCCAGCATTTT.

The rearrangement joins TRBV5-1 to TRBJ2-7, with a possible D match to TRBD1 (5 bases). Germline V gene data show CDR1 as SGHRS and CDR2 as YFSETQ. CDR3 length: 15 amino acids. Trimming took off 5 bases at V and 3 bases at J, with 18 bases between the two ends. The CDR3, as DNA: TGCGCCAGCAGACCCGACACAGGACACTACTACGAGCAGTACTTC. Protein sequence: CASRPDTGHYYEQYF.

The chain has TRBV11-3 and TRBJ2-2, with 12 nucleotides matching TRBD1. Germline CDR1 and CDR2: SGHNT and YENEEA. Unmatched junction bases numbered 4, after V lost 5 bases and J lost 6 bases. This CDR3 has 15 residues. CDR3 amino acids: CASSRDRGRPGELFF. CDR3 DNA sequence: TGTGCCAGCAGCCGGGACAGGGGGCGACCCGGGGAGCTGTTTTTT.

This chain uses TRBV19 with TRBJ1-5; unclear D gene. The CDR3 consists of 13 residues. The V gene lost 3 bases and the J gene lost 5 bases, with 8 bases spanning the gap. Looked up from germline, CDR1 is LNHDA and CDR2 is SQIVND (reference sequence). CDR3 residues: CASSIQRHQPQHF. The CDR3, as DNA: TGTGCCAGTAGTATTCAGCGCCATCAGCCCCAGCATTTT.

V is TRBV19 and J is TRBJ1-1, with a possible D match to TRBD1 (5 bases). The CDR3 totals 15 residues. The V gene's germline CDR1 is LNHDA and CDR2 SQIVND (reference sequence). V was pared by 6 bases and J by 1 base, with 15 bases between. This CDR3 reads CASRTWGSPNTEAFF. Written as DNA, the CDR3 is TGTGCCAGTAGAACTTGGGGCAGCCCGAACACTGAAGCTTTCTTT. Drawing the rest from reference TRBV19 and TRBJ1-1, the complete variable domain is DGGITQSPKYLFRKEGQNVTLSCEQNLNHDAMYWYRQDPGQGLRLIYYSQIVNDFQKGDIAEGYSVSREKKESFPLTVTSAQKNPTAFYLCASRTWGSPNTEAFFGQGTRLTVV.

The V gene is TRBV6-5, the J gene TRBJ1-1; maybe TRBD1 (5 bases). The CDR3 runs to 14 residues. The germline V and J ends were trimmed by 5 bases and 4 bases, with 14 bases remaining between them. Per the germline V gene, CDR1 is MNHEY and CDR2 is SVGAGI. The CDR3 DNA is TGTGCCAGCAGTCGCGGGACCGAGAGCACTGAAGCTTTCTTT. Its protein is CASSRGTESTEAFF.

V is TRBV7-9 and J is TRBJ1-2; 9 nucleotides match TRBD1. The length of the CDR3 is 15 residues. The germline CDR1 and CDR2 sequences are SEHNR and FQNEAQ (reference sequence). After removal of 3 bases from V and 1 base from J, the junction contained 3 bases not matched to a gene. The CDR3: CASSFRQGGNYGYTF. The CDR3 DNA sequence: TGTGCCAGCAGCTTTCGACAGGGGGGTAACTATGGCTACACCTTC.

The rearrangement joins TRBV12-3 or TRBV12-4 to TRBJ2-4, with a weak D call TRBD1 (6 bases). V was clipped by 3 bases and J by 6 bases, with 9 bases between them. The CDR3 runs 13 residues. CDR3 in amino acids: CASSFRGRNIQYF. The CDR3 region has the DNA TGTGCCAGCAGTTTTAGGGGGAGAAACATTCAGTACTTC.

The genes are TRBV5-1 and TRBJ1-1; TRBD1 is a possible D gene (5 bases). The V gene lost 4 bases and the J gene lost 4 bases, with 17 bases spanning the gap. Germline V lookup: CDR1 SGHRS, CDR2 YFSETQ. The CDR3 extends over 15 amino acids. The CDR3 region is CASSPWEGRITEAFF. The CDR3 region has the DNA TGCGCCAGCAGCCCATGGGAGGGGAGAATCACTGAAGCTTTCTTT.

The chain has TRBV5-1 and TRBJ2-1; weak D call: TRBD2 (6 bases). Germline CDR1 SGHRS, CDR2 YFSETQ. Trimming cost V 2 bases and J 7 bases, with 13 bases left between them. The CDR3 loop spans 14 amino acids. Here the CDR3 DNA reads TGCGCCAGCAGCTTCGGGACTTTTGGTAATGAGCAGTTCTTC. This gives the protein CASSFGTFGNEQFF.

CDR3 bases: TGTGCCAGCAGCTCGGACAGGGAGGGTTCACCCCTCCACTTT. Its translation: CASSSDREGSPLHF. The chain employs TRBV7-9 and TRBJ1-6; 8 bases are a match to TRBD1. The CDR3 is 14 amino acids. V shed 4 bases, J shed 9 bases, and the junction held 5 bases outside the gene matches. CDR1 SEHNR and CDR2 FQNEAQ come from the germline V gene (reference sequence).

This chain connects TRBV9 to TRBJ2-3, with 8 bases lining up with TRBD1. Per germline, CDR1 SGDLS and CDR2 YYNGEE. The ends lost 0 bases at V and 0 bases at J; junction bases unmatched: 3. The CDR3 contains 16 residues. CDR3 residues: CASSVAGGSSTDTQYF. In DNA, the CDR3 is TGTGCCAGCAGCGTAGCAGGGGGCTCTAGCACAGATACGCAGTATTTT.